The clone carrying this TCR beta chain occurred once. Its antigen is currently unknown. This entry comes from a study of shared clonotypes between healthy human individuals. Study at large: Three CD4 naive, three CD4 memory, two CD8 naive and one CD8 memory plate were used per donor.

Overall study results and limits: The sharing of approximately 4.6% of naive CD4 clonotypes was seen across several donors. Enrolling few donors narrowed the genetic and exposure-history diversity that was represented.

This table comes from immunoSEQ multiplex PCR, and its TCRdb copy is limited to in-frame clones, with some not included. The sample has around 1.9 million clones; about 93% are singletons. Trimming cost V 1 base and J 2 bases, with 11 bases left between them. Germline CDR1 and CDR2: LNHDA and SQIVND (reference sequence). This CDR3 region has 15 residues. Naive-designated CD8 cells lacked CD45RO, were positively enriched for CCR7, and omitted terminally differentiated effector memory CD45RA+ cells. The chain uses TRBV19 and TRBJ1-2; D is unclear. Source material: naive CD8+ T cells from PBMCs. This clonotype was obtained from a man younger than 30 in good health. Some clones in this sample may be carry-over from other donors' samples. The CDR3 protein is CASSIGRTVNYGYTF. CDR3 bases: TGTGCCAGTAGTATAGGAAGGACGGTGAACTATGGCTACACCTTC.